This TCR beta chain emerged from a study of OX40 agonist ivuxolimab in advanced cancers. Produced via immunoSEQ multiplex PCR; TCRdb's table is partial and in-frame only. The table lists around 45,000 clones, around 90% of them singletons, with around 19% in the top ten. CDR1 is SGHNT, CDR2 YYREEE, per germline (reference sequence). The CDR3 runs 13 residues. Trimming at V came to 2 bases and at J to 4 bases, leaving 2 bases not matched to a gene. This clone was counted a few times. The chain recombines TRBV5-4 with TRBJ2-7, with 8 nucleotides matching TRBD2. The sample in question was CD4+ or CD8+ T cells sorted from blood, obtained in a trial of the OX40 agonist ivuxolimab. This TCR derives from an adult with an advanced solid tumor such as melanoma, head and neck, liver or kidney cancer. The CDR3 spells CASSFGGGYEQYF. CDR3 DNA: TGTGCCAGCAGCTTTGGCGGGGGGTACGAGCAGTACTTC.